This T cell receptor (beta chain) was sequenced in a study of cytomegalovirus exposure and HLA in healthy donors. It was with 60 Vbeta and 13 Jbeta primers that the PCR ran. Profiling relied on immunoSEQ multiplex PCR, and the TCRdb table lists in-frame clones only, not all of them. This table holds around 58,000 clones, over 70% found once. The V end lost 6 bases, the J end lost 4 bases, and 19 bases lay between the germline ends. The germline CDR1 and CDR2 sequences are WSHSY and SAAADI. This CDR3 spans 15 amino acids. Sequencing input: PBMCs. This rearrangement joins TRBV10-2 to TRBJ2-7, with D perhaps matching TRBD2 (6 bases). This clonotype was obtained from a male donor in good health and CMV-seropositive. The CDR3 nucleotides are TGCGCCAGCAGCGGGGGTGACAAAAGCCTTTACGAGCAGTACTTC. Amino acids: CASSGGDKSLYEQYF.